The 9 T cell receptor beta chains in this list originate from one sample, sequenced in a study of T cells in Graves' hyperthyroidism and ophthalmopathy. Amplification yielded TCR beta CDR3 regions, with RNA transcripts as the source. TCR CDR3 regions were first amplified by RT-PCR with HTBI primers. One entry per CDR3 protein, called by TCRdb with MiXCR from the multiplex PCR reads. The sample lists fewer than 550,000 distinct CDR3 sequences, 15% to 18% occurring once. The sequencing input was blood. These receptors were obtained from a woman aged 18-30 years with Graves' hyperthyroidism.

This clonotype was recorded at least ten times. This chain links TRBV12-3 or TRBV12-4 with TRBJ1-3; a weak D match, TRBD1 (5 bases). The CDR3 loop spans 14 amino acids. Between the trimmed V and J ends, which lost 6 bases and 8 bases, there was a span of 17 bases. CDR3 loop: CASSPLSGGYTIYF. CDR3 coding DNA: TGTGCCAGCAGCCCGCTTAGCGGGGGATACACCATATATTTT.

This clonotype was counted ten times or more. CDR3 sequence (DNA): TGCAGCCCACCCCCTGGCTACACCTTC. Its protein product is CSPPPGYTF. The chain uses TRBV29-1 and TRBJ1-2; D is ambiguous. V lost 8 bases, J lost 7 bases, and 8 bases lay in between. The germline V gene has CDR1 SQVTM and CDR2 ANQGSEA. The CDR3 runs to 9 residues.

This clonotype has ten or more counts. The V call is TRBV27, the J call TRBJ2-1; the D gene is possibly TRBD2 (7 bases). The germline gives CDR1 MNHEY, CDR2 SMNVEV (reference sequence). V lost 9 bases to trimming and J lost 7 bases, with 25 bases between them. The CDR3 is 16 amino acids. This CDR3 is CARLTPGGPRSNEQFF. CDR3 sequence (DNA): TGTGCCAGGTTAACGCCCGGGGGGCCCAGATCGAATGAGCAGTTCTTC.

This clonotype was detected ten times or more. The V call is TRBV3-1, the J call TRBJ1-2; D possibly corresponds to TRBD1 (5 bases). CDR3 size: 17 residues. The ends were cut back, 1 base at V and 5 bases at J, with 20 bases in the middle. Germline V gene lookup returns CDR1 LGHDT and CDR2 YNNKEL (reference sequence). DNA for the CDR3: TGTGCCAGCAGCCAAGGTCTTGGGGCCCTCGCCCCATATGGCTACACCTTC. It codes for CASSQGLGALAPYGYTF.

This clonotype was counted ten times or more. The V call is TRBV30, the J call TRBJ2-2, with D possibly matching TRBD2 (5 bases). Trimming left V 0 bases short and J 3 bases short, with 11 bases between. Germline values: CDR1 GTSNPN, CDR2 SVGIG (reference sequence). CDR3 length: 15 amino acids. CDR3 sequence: CAWSVSGLDTGELFF. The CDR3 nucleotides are TGTGCCTGGAGTGTTTCGGGATTGGACACCGGGGAGCTGTTTTTT.

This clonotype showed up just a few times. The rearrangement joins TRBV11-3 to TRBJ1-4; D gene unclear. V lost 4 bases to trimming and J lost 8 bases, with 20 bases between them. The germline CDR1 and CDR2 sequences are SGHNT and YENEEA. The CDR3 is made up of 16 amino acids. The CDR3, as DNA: TGTGCCAGCAGCTCTCGGGCGGGTGGAGGACGAGAAAAACTGTTTTTT. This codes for CASSSRAGGGREKLFF.

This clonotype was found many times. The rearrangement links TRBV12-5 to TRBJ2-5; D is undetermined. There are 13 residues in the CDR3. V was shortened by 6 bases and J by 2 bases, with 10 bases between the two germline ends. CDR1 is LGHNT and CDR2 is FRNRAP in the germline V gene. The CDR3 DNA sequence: TGTGCTAGTGGGCCGGGCGGTCAAGAGACCCAGTACTTC. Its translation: CASGPGGQETQYF.

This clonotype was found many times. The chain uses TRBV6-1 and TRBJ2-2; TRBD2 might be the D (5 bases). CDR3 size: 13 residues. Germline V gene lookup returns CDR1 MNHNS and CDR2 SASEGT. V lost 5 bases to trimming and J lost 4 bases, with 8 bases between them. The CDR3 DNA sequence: TGTGCCAGCAGTCTTGGACTCACCGGGGAGCTGTTTTTT. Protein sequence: CASSLGLTGELFF.

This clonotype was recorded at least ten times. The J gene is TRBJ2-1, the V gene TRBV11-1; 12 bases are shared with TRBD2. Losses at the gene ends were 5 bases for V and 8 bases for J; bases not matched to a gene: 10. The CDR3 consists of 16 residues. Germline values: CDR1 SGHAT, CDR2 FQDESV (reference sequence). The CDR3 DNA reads TGTGCCAGCAGCACCCGGACTAGCGGGAAGGTCGATGAGCAGTTCTTC. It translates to CASSTRTSGKVDEQFF. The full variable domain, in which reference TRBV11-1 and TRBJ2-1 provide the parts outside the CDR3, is EAEVAQSPRYKITEKSQAVAFWCDPISGHATLYWYRQILGQGPELLVQFQDESVVDDSQLPKDRFSAERLKGVDSTLKIQPAELGDSAMYLCASSTRTSGKVDEQFFGPGTRLTVL.